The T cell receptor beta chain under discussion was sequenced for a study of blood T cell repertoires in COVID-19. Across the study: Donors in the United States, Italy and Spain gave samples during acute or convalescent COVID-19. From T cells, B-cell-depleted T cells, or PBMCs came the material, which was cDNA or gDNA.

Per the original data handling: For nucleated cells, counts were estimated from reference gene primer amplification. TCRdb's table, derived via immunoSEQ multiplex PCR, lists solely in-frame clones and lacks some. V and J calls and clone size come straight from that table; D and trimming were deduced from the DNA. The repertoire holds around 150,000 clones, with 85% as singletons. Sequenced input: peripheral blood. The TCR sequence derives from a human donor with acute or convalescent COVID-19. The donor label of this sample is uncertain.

The CDR3 DNA reads TGCGCCAGGAGCCTCAGGTATGGCTACACCTTC. Translated: CARSLRYGYTF. The chain recombines TRBV10-1 with TRBJ1-2; no firm D call. The germline CDR1 and CDR2 sequences are WNHNN and SYGVQD (reference sequence). The V gene lost 9 bases and the J gene lost 5 bases, with 10 bases spanning the gap. This CDR3 is built from 11 residues.